This TCR beta chain is drawn from a study of T cell changes during pregnancy in multiple sclerosis. This CDR3 has 15 residues. Germline V CDR1 and CDR2: SGHTA, FQGNSA. Unmatched junction bases numbered 4, after V lost 5 bases and J lost 2 bases. The assay was immunoSEQ multiplex PCR, and TCRdb's table has in-frame clones only and misses some. The data contain around 96,000 clones, 90% to 95% of them singletons. In its sample, this clone was seen once. This sequence joins TRBV7-2 and TRBJ1-5; 9 bases align to TRBD1. The sample in question was peripheral blood, obtained in the first trimester of pregnancy. The TCR was taken from a female donor with multiple sclerosis, enrolled in a pregnancy study. The CDR3 region is CASSTGGVGNQPQHF. CDR3 nucleotide sequence: TGTGCCAGCAGCACAGGGGGCGTAGGCAATCAGCCCCAGCATTTT.